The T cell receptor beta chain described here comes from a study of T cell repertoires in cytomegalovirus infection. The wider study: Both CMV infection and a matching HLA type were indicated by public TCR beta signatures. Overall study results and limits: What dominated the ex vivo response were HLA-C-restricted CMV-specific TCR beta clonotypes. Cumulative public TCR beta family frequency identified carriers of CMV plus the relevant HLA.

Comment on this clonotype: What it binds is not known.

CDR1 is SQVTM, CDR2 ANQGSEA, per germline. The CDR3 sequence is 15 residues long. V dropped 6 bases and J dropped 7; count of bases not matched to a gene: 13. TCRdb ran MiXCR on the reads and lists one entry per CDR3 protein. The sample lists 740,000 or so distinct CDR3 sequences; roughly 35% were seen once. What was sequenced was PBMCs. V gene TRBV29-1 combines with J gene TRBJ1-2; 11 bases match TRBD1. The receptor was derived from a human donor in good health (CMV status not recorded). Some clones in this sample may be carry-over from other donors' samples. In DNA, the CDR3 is TGCAGCGTCCAGGAAGCGGACAGGGGGCTACTTGGCTACACCTTC. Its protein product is CSVQEADRGLLGYTF.